Included here is one T cell receptor (beta chain) sequence, with context. Its antigen is currently unknown. V shed 6 bases, J shed 2 bases, and the junction held 7 bases outside the gene matches. This CDR3 spans 14 amino acids. Germline CDR1 reads MDHEN; CDR2 reads SYDVKM. Using immunoSEQ multiplex PCR, the repertoire was profiled, and TCRdb retains in-frame clones only, with some absent. The repertoire consists of about 41,000 clones, with 70% to 85% occurring once and the leading ten covering around 4.7%. H&E slides confirmed each diagnosis, reviewed by two pathologists independently. This sample was taken from a study of immune evolution from preneoplasia to lung adenocarcinoma. Overall study results and limits: Compared with EGFR-mutant or double wild-type lesions, KRAS-mutant nodules were more clonal. Clonality was highest in normal lung, lower in later-stage lesions apparently.

The sequence came from a person aged 55-75 years with lung adenocarcinoma. V and J are TRBV28 and TRBJ2-7, with 7 bases lining up with TRBD1. The sequencing input was FFPE invasive lung adenocarcinoma tissue. CDR3 residues: CASRVPDRTYEQYF. CDR3 DNA: TGTGCCAGCAGAGTCCCGGACAGGACCTACGAGCAGTACTTC.